The rows below give T cell receptor beta chains drawn from one sample of a study of cytomegalovirus exposure and HLA in healthy donors. Sequencing used immunoSEQ multiplex PCR; TCRdb keeps in-frame clones, though not all of them. Here the sample spans 120,000 or so clones, roughly 83% being singletons. Sequences were obtained from PBMCs. The source is a man aged 18 to 35 in good health and CMV-seronegative. CDR3s include the opening cysteine and the closing phenylalanine or tryptophan. Each record gives: J gene, D gene, V gene, clone size, CDR3 protein, CDR3 DNA. D genes are given only for firm matches. Only part of the rows carry a size: once, few, many, or a class if the clone is expanded.

J gene: TRBJ2-7; D gene: NA; V gene: TRBV30; clone size: NA; CDR3 protein: CAWKITGPHEQYF; CDR3 DNA: TGTGCCTGGAAGATAACAGGTCCCCACGAGCAGTACTTC
J gene: TRBJ2-7; D gene: TRBD1; V gene: TRBV27; clone size: few; CDR3 protein: CASSLGTGGEQYF; CDR3 DNA: TGTGCCAGCAGTCTGGGGACAGGGGGAGAGCAGTACTTC
J gene: TRBJ1-1; D gene: TRBD1; V gene: TRBV4-1; clone size: NA; CDR3 protein: CASSQVQGRNTEAFF; CDR3 DNA: TGCGCCAGCAGCCAAGTACAGGGGAGGAACACTGAAGCTTTCTTT
J gene: TRBJ1-1; D gene: NA; V gene: TRBV5-6; clone size: NA; CDR3 protein: CASSLAGGGTEAFF; CDR3 DNA: TGTGCCAGCAGCTTGGCGGGGGGAGGGACTGAAGCTTTCTTT
J gene: TRBJ1-5; D gene: TRBD1; V gene: TRBV18; clone size: NA; CDR3 protein: CASSPQGRGQPQHF; CDR3 DNA: TGTGCCAGCTCACCACAAGGCAGGGGGCAGCCCCAGCATTTT
J gene: TRBJ2-5; D gene: TRBD1; V gene: TRBV7-8; clone size: NA; CDR3 protein: CASSLAAQQGALETQYF; CDR3 DNA: TGTGCCAGCAGCTTAGCGGCTCAGCAGGGGGCTTTGGAGACCCAGTACTTC
J gene: TRBJ1-2; D gene: TRBD1; V gene: TRBV14; clone size: once; CDR3 protein: CASSQGDRGLNGYTF; CDR3 DNA: TGTGCCAGCAGCCAAGGGGACAGGGGGCTGAATGGCTACACCTTC
J gene: TRBJ2-5; D gene: TRBD1; V gene: TRBV5-1; clone size: NA; CDR3 protein: CASSPGQGGQETQYF; CDR3 DNA: TGCGCCAGCAGCCCAGGACAGGGAGGACAGGAGACCCAGTACTTC
J gene: TRBJ1-2; D gene: NA; V gene: TRBV15; clone size: once; CDR3 protein: CATSRGRDTVSGEDGYTF; CDR3 DNA: TGTGCCACCAGCAGAGGGCGCGATACAGTCTCAGGGGAAGATGGCTACACCTTC
J gene: TRBJ1-1; D gene: NA; V gene: TRBV27; clone size: NA; CDR3 protein: CASSRRNTEAFF; CDR3 DNA: TGTGCCAGCAGTCGTAGGAACACTGAAGCTTTCTTT